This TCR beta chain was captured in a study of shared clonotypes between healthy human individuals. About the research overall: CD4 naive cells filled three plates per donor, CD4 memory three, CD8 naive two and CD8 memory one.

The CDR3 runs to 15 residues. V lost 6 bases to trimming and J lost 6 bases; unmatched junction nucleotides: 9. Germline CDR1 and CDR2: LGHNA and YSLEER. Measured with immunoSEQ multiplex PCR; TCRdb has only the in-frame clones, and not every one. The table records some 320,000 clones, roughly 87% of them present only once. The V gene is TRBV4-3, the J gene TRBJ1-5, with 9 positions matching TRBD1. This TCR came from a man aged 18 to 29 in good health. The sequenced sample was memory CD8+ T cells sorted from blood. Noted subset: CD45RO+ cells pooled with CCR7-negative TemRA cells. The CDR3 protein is CASSLNRGRGQPQHF. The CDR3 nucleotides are TGCGCCAGCAGTCTCAACAGGGGGCGAGGTCAGCCCCAGCATTTT.